These T cell receptor beta chains were read from a single sample in a study of regulatory T cells in long-lasting Graves disease. A single record per CDR3 protein comes from TCRdb applying MiXCR to the multiplex PCR reads. The sample contains some 600,000 distinct CDR3 sequences, 16% of which appear only once. This sample also belongs to another study, concerning T cells in Graves' hyperthyroidism and ophthalmopathy.

Specimen: peripheral blood mononuclear cells (PBMCs), collected at new diagnosis, from a patient treated with antithyroid drugs. The receptor set was obtained from a man younger than 35 with Graves disease. The CDR3 runs from the conserved cysteine through the conserved F or W. The order of the fields is J gene, V gene, D gene, clone size, CDR3 protein, CDR3 DNA. A D gene is named only where the DNA matches it firmly. A row's size may be missing; if present it is once, few, many or a size class.

TRBJ2-1 TRBV5-1 TRBD2 many CASSPGSGRATNEQFF TGCGCCAGCAGCCCCGGTAGCGGGAGGGCCACCAATGAGCAGTTCTTC
TRBJ1-1 TRBV20-1 TRBD1 many CSASDRGTTEAFF TGCAGTGCTAGTGACAGGGGAACAACTGAAGCTTTCTTT
TRBJ2-2 TRBV5-5 TRBD2 NA CASSPARGRGGGREATGELFF TGTGCCAGCAGCCCGGCCCGGGGCCGGGGAGGCGGGAGGGAGGCAACCGGGGAGCTGTTTTTT
TRBJ2-5 TRBV6-1 TRBD2 few CASSARLAGVVETQYF TGTGCCAGCAGTGCCCGCTTAGCGGGAGTGGTTGAGACCCAGTACTTC
TRBJ2-7 TRBV9 NA NA CASSVSFSYEQYF TGTGCCAGCAGCGTGAGTTTCTCCTACGAGCAGTACTTC
TRBJ2-5 TRBV5-1 TRBD2 NA CASSLATSGSKTQYF TGCGCCAGCAGCTTGGCGACTAGCGGGAGTAAGACCCAGTACTTC
TRBJ2-5 TRBV7-9 NA many CASSISGGNQETQYF TGTGCCAGCAGCATTAGCGGAGGGAACCAAGAGACCCAGTACTTC
TRBJ2-1 TRBV6-1 TRBD1 many CASSYPDRGLLNEQFF TGTGCCAGCAGCTACCCCGACAGGGGGCTTTTAAATGAGCAGTTCTTC
TRBJ2-7 TRBV5-1 NA few CASSLAESNLNYEQYF TGCGCCAGCAGCTTGGCCGAGAGCAACCTTAACTACGAGCAGTACTTC
TRBJ1-3 TRBV24-1 TRBD1 few CATSDRQGAGNTIYF TGTGCCACCAGTGATCGACAGGGTGCGGGAAACACCATATATTTT
TRBJ2-5 TRBV27 NA NA CASKSLAGETQYF TGTGCCAGCAAGTCACTAGCCGGGGAGACCCAGTACTTC
TRBJ2-3 TRBV28 NA many CASSLWVGAGTDTQYF TGTGCCAGCAGTTTATGGGTGGGAGCGGGCACAGATACGCAGTATTTT
TRBJ2-7 TRBV7-9 NA NA CASSLVGGSTYEQYF TGTGCCAGCAGCTTAGTAGGCGGTAGTACCTACGAGCAGTACTTC
TRBJ2-7 TRBV4-1 NA few CASSHITYEQYF TGCGCCAGCAGCCACATAACCTACGAGCAGTACTTC
TRBJ1-1 TRBV11-1 TRBD1 many CASRPLDRESTEAFF TGTGCCAGCAGGCCTCTAGACAGGGAGAGCACTGAAGCTTTCTTT
TRBJ2-3 TRBV11-2 TRBD1 many CASSTGTGVGTDTQYF TGTGCCAGCAGCACCGGGACAGGGGTGGGCACAGATACGCAGTATTTT
TRBJ2-1 TRBV7-9 NA few CASSIRTSYNEQFF TGTGCCAGCAGCATCAGGACGTCCTACAATGAGCAGTTCTTC
TRBJ2-7 TRBV6-5 NA many CASSYKQGRRREQYF TGTGCCAGCAGTTACAAACAGGGGAGGAGACGCGAGCAGTACTTC
TRBJ2-3 TRBV20-1 NA few CSAKLQGASTDTQYF TGCAGTGCTAAGCTCCAAGGAGCTAGCACAGATACGCAGTATTTT
TRBJ2-2 TRBV20-1 TRBD2 many CSARDLRRGRNTGELFF TGCAGTGCTAGAGACCTCCGTCGCGGGAGGAACACCGGGGAGCTGTTTTTT
TRBJ2-1 TRBV3-1 TRBD2 few CASSPRSGSSYNEQFF TGTGCCAGCAGCCCCCGAAGCGGGAGCTCCTACAATGAGCAGTTCTTC
TRBJ2-2 TRBV7-2 TRBD1 many CASSRALGQGGGELFF TGTGCCAGCAGCCGAGCGCTTGGACAGGGCGGCGGGGAGCTGTTTTTT
TRBJ2-3 TRBV7-6 TRBD2 NA CASSRSAGGPADTQYF TGTGCCAGCAGCCGATCGGCGGGAGGGCCGGCAGATACGCAGTATTTT
TRBJ1-5 TRBV18 NA few CASSLPKDRYSNQPQHF TGTGCCAGCTCACTTCCTAAAGACAGATATAGCAATCAGCCCCAGCATTTT
TRBJ1-1 TRBV6-2/TRBV6-3 TRBD1 NA CASSYSGTANTEAFF TGTGCCAGCAGTTACTCCGGGACAGCTAACACTGAAGCTTTCTTT
TRBJ2-1 TRBV7-9 TRBD2 NA CASSLDPAGVPEQFF TGTGCCAGCAGCTTAGACCCAGCGGGAGTCCCTGAGCAGTTCTTC
TRBJ2-3 TRBV7-6 NA NA CASTQPSEIDTQYF TGTGCCAGCACCCAGCCTAGCGAAATAGATACGCAGTATTTT
TRBJ2-7 TRBV3-1 TRBD1 NA CASSPLSTGGGSEQYF TGTGCCAGCAGCCCCCTCTCGACAGGGGGTGGTAGCGAGCAGTACTTC
TRBJ2-7 TRBV10-3 NA many CAISADNAYEQYF TGTGCCATCAGTGCCGACAACGCCTACGAGCAGTACTTC
TRBJ1-5 TRBV19 TRBD1 NA CASSMTGNQPQHF TGTGCCAGTAGTATGACAGGGAATCAGCCCCAGCATTTT
TRBJ2-5 TRBV29-1 TRBD1 few CSVTGTGIKETQYF TGCAGCGTGACCGGGACAGGGATTAAAGAGACCCAGTACTTC
TRBJ2-7 TRBV28 TRBD2 many CASSLTSGVIHEQYF TGTGCCAGCAGTCTCACTAGCGGAGTGATTCACGAGCAGTACTTC
TRBJ2-3 TRBV18 TRBD2 many CASSERERLDTQYF TGTGCCAGCTCAGAGCGGGAGAGATTAGATACGCAGTATTTT
TRBJ2-2 TRBV12-5 NA many CASGLVPPDANTGELFF TGTGCTAGTGGTTTGGTACCGCCGGACGCGAACACCGGGGAGCTGTTTTTT
TRBJ2-2 TRBV10-3 NA NA CAISESPGQQGGELFF TGTGCCATCAGTGAGTCGCCGGGTCAACAAGGCGGGGAGCTGTTTTTT